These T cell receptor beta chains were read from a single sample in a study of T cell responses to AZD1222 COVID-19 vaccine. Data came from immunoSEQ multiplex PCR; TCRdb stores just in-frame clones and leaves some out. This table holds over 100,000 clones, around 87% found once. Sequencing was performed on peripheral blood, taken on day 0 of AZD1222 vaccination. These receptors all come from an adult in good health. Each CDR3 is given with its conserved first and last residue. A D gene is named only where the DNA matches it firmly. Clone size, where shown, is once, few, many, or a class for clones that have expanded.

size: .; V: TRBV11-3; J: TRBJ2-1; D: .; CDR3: CASSLGDGSYNEQFF; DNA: TGTGCCAGCAGCTTAGGGGACGGATCCTACAATGAGCAGTTCTTC
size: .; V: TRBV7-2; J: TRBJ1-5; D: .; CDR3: CASSLFERAVNQPQHF; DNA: TGTGCCAGCAGCTTATTTGAGCGGGCCGTGAATCAGCCCCAGCATTTT
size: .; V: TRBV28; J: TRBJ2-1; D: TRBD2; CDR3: CASTQLAARSYNEQFF; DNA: TGTGCCAGCACCCAACTAGCGGCACGCTCCTACAATGAGCAGTTCTTC
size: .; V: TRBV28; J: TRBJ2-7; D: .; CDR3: CASRQTGYEQYF; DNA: TGTGCCAGCAGGCAAACAGGTTACGAGCAGTACTTC
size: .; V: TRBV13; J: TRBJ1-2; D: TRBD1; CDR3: CASSWGDDRGYLYGYTF; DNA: TGTGCCAGCAGCTGGGGGGACGACAGGGGCTACCTCTATGGCTACACCTTC
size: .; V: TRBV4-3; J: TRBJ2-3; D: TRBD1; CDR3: CASSQDIVGQGADTQYF; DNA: TGCGCCAGCAGCCAAGATATAGTTGGACAGGGAGCAGATACGCAGTATTTT
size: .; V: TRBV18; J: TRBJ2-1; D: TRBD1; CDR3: CASSQDRVRNEQFF; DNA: TGTGCCAGCTCACAAGACAGGGTTCGGAATGAGCAGTTCTTC
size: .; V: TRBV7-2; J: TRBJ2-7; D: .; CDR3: CASSRTAGSWEQYF; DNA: TGTGCCAGCAGCCGTACGGCGGGGTCGTGGGAGCAGTACTTC
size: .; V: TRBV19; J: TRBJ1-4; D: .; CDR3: CASSLQFGVVSRASRGGKLFF; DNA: TGTGCCAGTAGTCTCCAATTTGGGGTGGTATCCAGGGCCTCCCGTGGGGGAAAACTGTTTTTT
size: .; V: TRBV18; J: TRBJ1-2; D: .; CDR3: CASSPYAETSGNYGYTF; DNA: TGTGCCAGCTCACCTTACGCAGAAACGAGCGGAAACTATGGCTACACCTTC
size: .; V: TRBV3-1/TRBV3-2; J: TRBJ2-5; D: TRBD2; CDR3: CASSPGLAGDETQYF; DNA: TGTGCCAGCAGCCCTGGACTAGCGGGAGATGAGACCCAGTACTTC
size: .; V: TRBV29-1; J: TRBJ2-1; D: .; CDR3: CSVGQGGYNEQFF; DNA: TGCAGCGTTGGACAGGGAGGTTACAATGAGCAGTTCTTC
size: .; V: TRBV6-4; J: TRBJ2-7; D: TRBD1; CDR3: CASSPTGTGGEQYF; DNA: TGTGCCAGCAGTCCAACCGGGACAGGGGGCGAGCAGTACTTC
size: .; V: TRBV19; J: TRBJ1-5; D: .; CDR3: CASSIRRQTHQPQHF; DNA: TGTGCCAGTAGTATCCGGCGGCAGACACATCAGCCCCAGCATTTT
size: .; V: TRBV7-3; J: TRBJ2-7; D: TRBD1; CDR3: CASSSDRGHEQYF; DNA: TGTGCCAGCAGCTCGGACAGGGGCCACGAGCAGTACTTC
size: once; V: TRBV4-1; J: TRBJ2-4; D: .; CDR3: CASSQEPIQGGNIQYF; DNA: TGCGCCAGCAGCCAAGAGCCTATTCAGGGTGGAAACATTCAGTACTTC
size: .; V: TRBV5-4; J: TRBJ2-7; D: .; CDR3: CASSFGRSPTYEQYF; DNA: TGTGCCAGCAGCTTCGGACGGAGCCCCACCTACGAGCAGTACTTC
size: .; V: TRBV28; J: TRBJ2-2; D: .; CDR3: CASSLLVKVDTGELFF; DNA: TGTGCCAGCAGTTTATTAGTTAAGGTTGACACCGGGGAGCTGTTTTTT
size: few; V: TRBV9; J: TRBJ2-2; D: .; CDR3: CASSFRGYTGELFF; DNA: TGTGCCAGCAGCTTCAGGGGATACACCGGGGAGCTGTTTTTT
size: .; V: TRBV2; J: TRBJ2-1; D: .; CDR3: CASRYGGTHKFF; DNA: TGTGCCAGCAGATACGGTGGAACCCACAAGTTCTTC
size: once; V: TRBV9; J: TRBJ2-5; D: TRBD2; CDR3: CASSAEGLGEETQYF; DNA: TGTGCCAGCAGCGCAGAGGGACTAGGGGAGGAGACCCAGTACTTC
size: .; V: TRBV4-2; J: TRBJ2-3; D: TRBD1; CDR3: CASSQTGQGGDTQYF; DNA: TGTGCCAGCAGCCAGACCGGACAGGGCGGTGATACGCAGTATTTT
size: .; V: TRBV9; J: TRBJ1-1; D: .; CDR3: CASSRGRQNTEAFF; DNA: TGTGCCAGCAGCCGTGGACGGCAAAACACTGAAGCTTTCTTT
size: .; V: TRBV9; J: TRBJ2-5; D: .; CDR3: CASSVGNPQETQYF; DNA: TGTGCCAGCAGCGTAGGAAACCCACAAGAGACCCAGTACTTC
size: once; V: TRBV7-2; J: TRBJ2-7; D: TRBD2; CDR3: CASSARTSSFEQYF; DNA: TGTGCCAGCAGCGCCCGGACTAGCTCGTTCGAGCAGTACTTC
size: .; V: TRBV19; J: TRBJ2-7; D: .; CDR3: CASRQDPSSYEQYF; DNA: TGTGCCAGTAGGCAGGACCCGAGCTCCTACGAGCAGTACTTC
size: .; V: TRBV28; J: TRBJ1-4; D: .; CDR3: CASSVTSGSRAEKLFF; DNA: TGTGCCAGCAGTGTAACTTCAGGGAGTCGGGCTGAAAAACTGTTTTTT
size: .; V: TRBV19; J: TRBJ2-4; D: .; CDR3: CASSIGQENIQYF; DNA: TGTGCCAGTAGTATCGGGCAGGAAAACATTCAGTACTTC
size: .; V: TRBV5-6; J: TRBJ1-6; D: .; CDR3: CASSLGRYNSPLHF; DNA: TGTGCCAGCAGCTTGGGACGGTATAATTCACCCCTCCACTTT
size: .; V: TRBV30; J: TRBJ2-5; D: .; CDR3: CAWSVVGGAETQYF; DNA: TGTGCCTGGAGTGTGGTGGGGGGCGCGGAGACCCAGTACTTC
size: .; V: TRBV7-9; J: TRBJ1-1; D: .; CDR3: CASSLVGGAGTEAFF; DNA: TGTGCCAGCAGCTTAGTGGGAGGTGCGGGGACTGAAGCTTTCTTT
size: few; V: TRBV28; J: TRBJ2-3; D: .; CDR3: CASSSLEGADTQYF; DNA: TGTGCCAGCAGTTCACTGGAGGGGGCAGATACGCAGTATTTT
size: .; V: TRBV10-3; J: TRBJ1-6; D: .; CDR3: CAISGQASSYNSPLHF; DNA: TGTGCCATCAGTGGACAGGCGAGCTCCTATAATTCACCCCTCCACTTT
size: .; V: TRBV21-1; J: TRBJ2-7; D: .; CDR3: CASSNDSAVYEQYF; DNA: TGTGCCAGCAGCAATGACAGCGCCGTCTACGAGCAGTACTTC
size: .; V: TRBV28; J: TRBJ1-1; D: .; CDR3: CASSRGADTEAFF; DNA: TGTGCCAGCAGCCGGGGGGCTGACACTGAAGCTTTCTTT
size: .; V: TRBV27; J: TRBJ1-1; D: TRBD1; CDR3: CASSTLGTEGLTEAFF; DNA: TGTGCCAGCAGCACATTAGGGACAGAGGGACTGACTGAAGCTTTCTTT
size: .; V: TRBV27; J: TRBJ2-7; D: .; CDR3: CASSLTREKVYEQYF; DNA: TGTGCCAGCAGTTTAACCCGGGAGAAGGTTTACGAGCAGTACTTC
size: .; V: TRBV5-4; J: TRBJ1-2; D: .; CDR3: CASSLGGRDRGYTF; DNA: TGTGCCAGCAGCCTGGGGGGGCGTGATAGAGGCTACACCTTC
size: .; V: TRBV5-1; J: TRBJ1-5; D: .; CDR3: CASSLGEGNQPQHF; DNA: TGCGCCAGCAGCTTGGGGGAAGGCAATCAGCCCCAGCATTTT